These T cell receptor beta chains were read from a single sample in a study of T cell responses to AZD1222 COVID-19 vaccine. Assay: immunoSEQ multiplex PCR; the TCRdb copy retains only in-frame clones and omits some. The table lists 210,000 or so clones, about 92% of them singletons. Source: peripheral blood, taken on day 0 of MenACWY control vaccination. Receptors originate from an adult in good health. Both conserved end residues are part of each CDR3. The D gene is left open where the match is weak. Expanded clones are given a class, and other clones once, few, many or no size at all.

- | - | TRBJ2-3 | TRBV7-9 | TGTGCCAGCCGCCCTGGCGGCACAGATACGCAGTATTTT | CASRPGGTDTQYF
- | - | TRBJ1-1 | TRBV6-1 | TGTGCCAGCAGTGAACTGCGATCGAACACTGAAGCTTTCTTT | CASSELRSNTEAFF
- | - | TRBJ1-1 | TRBV6-5 | TGTGCCAGCACTCTCGCCGGGGGAGAAGCTTTCTTT | CASTLAGGEAFF
- | - | TRBJ1-6 | TRBV5-6 | TGTGCCAGCAGCCCCCGAGGGCGAGGAACCTATAATTCACCCCTCCACTTT | CASSPRGRGTYNSPLHF
- | - | TRBJ2-1 | TRBV5-1 | TGCGCCAGCAGCTTGGGTGGGGACTACAATGAGCAGTTCTTC | CASSLGGDYNEQFF
- | - | TRBJ2-7 | TRBV6-2/TRBV6-3 | TGTGCCAGCAGCCCCCGGGCCTACGAGCAGTACTTC | CASSPRAYEQYF
- | - | TRBJ1-1 | TRBV18 | TGTGCCAGCTCATCGGACATGAACACTGAAGCTTTCTTT | CASSSDMNTEAFF
TRBD1 | once | TRBJ2-1 | TRBV6-2/TRBV6-3 | TGTGCCAGCAGTTACGGCGGGACAGGACACAATGAGCAGTTCTTC | CASSYGGTGHNEQFF
- | once | TRBJ1-6 | TRBV5-6 | TGTGCCAGCAGCTTGGATGTGGGAAATTTACGTTCACCCCTCCACTTT | CASSLDVGNLRSPLHF
- | - | TRBJ1-4 | TRBV4-1 | TGCGCCAGCAGCCTCCGGGCCGGATCTAATGAAAAACTGTTTTTT | CASSLRAGSNEKLFF
- | - | TRBJ1-1 | TRBV10-2 | TGCGCCAGCAGCCGGCTTCAGAACACTGAAGCTTTCTTT | CASSRLQNTEAFF
TRBD1 | - | TRBJ2-7 | TRBV2 | TGTGCCAGCAGTGTTACAGGGGGTATCTACGAGCAGTACTTC | CASSVTGGIYEQYF
TRBD1 | once | TRBJ2-5 | TRBV28 | TGTGCCAGCACCCCGGGACAGGGGTACCAAGAGACCCAGTACTTC | CASTPGQGYQETQYF
TRBD1 | - | TRBJ1-2 | TRBV6-5 | TGTGCCAGCAAACAGGGGAACTATGGCTACACCTTC | CASKQGNYGYTF
TRBD1 | - | TRBJ1-2 | TRBV27 | TGTGCCAGCAGTTCGTTGCAGGGACAGGGGGTGTTCTATGGCTACACCTTC | CASSSLQGQGVFYGYTF
- | - | TRBJ2-3 | TRBV10-3 | TGTGCCATCAGTGCGAGGTCGCCGGGACCGGGGGTTGCAGATACGCAGTATTTT | CAISARSPGPGVADTQYF
- | - | TRBJ2-5 | TRBV6-2/TRBV6-3 | TGTGCCAGCAGTTATGCGGGGGAGACCCAGTACTTC | CASSYAGETQYF